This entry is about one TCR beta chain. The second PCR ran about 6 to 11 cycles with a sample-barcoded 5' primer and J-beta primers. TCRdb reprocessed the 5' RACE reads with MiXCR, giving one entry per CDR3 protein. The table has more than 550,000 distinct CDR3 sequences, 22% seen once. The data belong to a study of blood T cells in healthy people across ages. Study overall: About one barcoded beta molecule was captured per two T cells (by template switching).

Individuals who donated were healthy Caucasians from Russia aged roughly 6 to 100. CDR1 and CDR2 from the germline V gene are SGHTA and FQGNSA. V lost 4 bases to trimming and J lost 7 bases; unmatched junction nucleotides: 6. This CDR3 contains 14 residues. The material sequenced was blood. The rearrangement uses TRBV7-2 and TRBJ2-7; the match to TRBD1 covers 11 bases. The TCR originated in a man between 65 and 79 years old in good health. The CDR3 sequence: CASSSGQGAREQYF. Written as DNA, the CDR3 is TGTGCCAGCAGCTCTGGACAGGGGGCGAGAGAGCAGTACTTC.